This T cell receptor (beta chain) comes out of a study of shared clonotypes between healthy human individuals. Study outcomes and limitations: Rarefaction curves obtained for sorted subsets showed sequencing incomplete despite large depth.

Across several immunoSEQ plates, the genomic DNA of each subset was split evenly. Template for every sorted-subset replicate PCR totaled 150 to 250 ng DNA, 25,000 to 30,000 T cell genomes. Profiling relied on immunoSEQ multiplex PCR, and the TCRdb table lists in-frame clones only, not all of them. The sample records around 600,000 clones, about 96% being singletons. With 0 bases removed from V and 6 bases from J, the gap between germline ends came to 15 bases. The CDR3 consists of 15 residues. In germline, CDR1 is SGHRS, CDR2 YFSETQ. As regards this clone: Antigen specificity is unknown.

This TCR was recovered from a woman under 40 in good health. Sequences were obtained from naive CD4+ T cells sorted from blood. Subset in this sample: CD45RA+ positively selected. The chain employs TRBV5-1 and TRBJ1-2; a possible D gene is TRBD1 (5 bases). CDR3 bases: TGCGCCAGCAGCTTGGACGGGACTCGGACGGATGGCTACACCTTC. Protein sequence: CASSLDGTRTDGYTF.